Each of the 8 T cell receptor beta chains below was sequenced from the same sample in a study of T cells expressing NK-cell markers. TCRdb reprocessed the 5' RACE reads; each CDR3 protein has one entry and no DNA is given. The sample totals around 140,000 distinct CDR3 sequences. Sequences were obtained from blood T cells: a sorted CD56 or NKG2C T cell subset, CD4+ or CD8+ T cells, or bulk PBMC T cells (not recorded which). These receptors were taken from a man aged 18 to 29 in good health.

This sequence joins TRBV2 and TRBJ2-1; TCRdb returns TRBD2, unconfirmable since there is no DNA. This CDR3 is 12 amino acids long. Germline CDR1 reads SNHLY; CDR2 reads FYNNEI. CDR3 amino acids: CASMGIAGEQFF.

The genes are TRBV29-1 and TRBJ2-6. The CDR3 runs 16 residues. Germline CDR1 and CDR2: SQVTM and ANQGSEA. The CDR3 sequence is CSVEDLRSSGANVLTF.

The chain employs TRBV29-1 and TRBJ2-5; absent DNA, TCRdb's TRBD1 call cannot be checked. This CDR3 contains 15 residues. Germline V CDR1 and CDR2: SQVTM, ANQGSEA. The CDR3 sequence is CSVEGGAGVGETQYF.

The gene calls are TRBV11-3 and TRBJ2-1; the TCRdb call, TRBD2, lacks DNA for checking. This CDR3 region has 17 residues. CDR1 and CDR2 (germline): SGHNT, YENEEA. The CDR3 sequence is CASSETAGESPYNEQFF.

V is TRBV7-9 and J is TRBJ2-4; TCRdb's D gene call, TRBD2, goes unchecked for lack of DNA. Germline CDR1 reads SEHNR; CDR2 reads FQNEAQ (reference sequence). CDR3 length: 16 amino acids. CDR3 protein: CASSSSSGGRRDIQYF.

This chain links TRBV27 with TRBJ2-1; TCRdb picks TRBD2, but there is no DNA to check that call. Germline CDR1 and CDR2: MNHEY and SMNVEV (reference sequence). There are 16 residues in the CDR3. The CDR3 region is CASSASDSSSYNEQFF.

The genes are TRBV7-9 and TRBJ2-7. Germline values: CDR1 SEHNR, CDR2 FQNEAQ (reference sequence). The CDR3 is 13 residues long. This CDR3 is CASSNGGLYEQYF.

The J gene is TRBJ2-7, the V gene TRBV25-1; no DNA is available, so the TRBD1 call from TCRdb remains unchecked. Germline loops: CDR1 MGHDK, CDR2 SYGVNS. The CDR3 extends over 13 amino acids. This CDR3 reads CASRGTGGYEQYF.